A single sample gave rise to the 28 T cell receptor beta chains below, sequenced in a study of T cells in Graves' hyperthyroidism and ophthalmopathy. TCR beta CDR3 sequences were amplified from RNA transcripts. The primer set for the first-round RT-PCR of the TCR CDR3 was HTBI. TCRdb redid the calling of the multiplex PCR reads with MiXCR, one entry per CDR3 protein. The sample lists about 270,000 distinct CDR3 sequences; approximately 21% were seen once. The material sequenced was blood. All receptors come from a man aged 30-40 years with Graves' ophthalmopathy.

There are a few counts of this clonotype. The chain uses TRBV27 and TRBJ1-1; 7 bases line up with TRBD1. CDR3 length: 16 amino acids. Germline values: CDR1 MNHEY, CDR2 SMNVEV (reference sequence). After removal of 8 bases from V and 1 base from J, the junction contained 13 bases not matched to a gene. The CDR3, as DNA: TGTGCCAGCCGGTCTTTCGGGGACAGATCGAACACTGAAGCTTTCTTT. This translates into CASRSFGDRSNTEAFF.

This chain connects TRBV7-3 to TRBJ2-5; perhaps TRBD2 as D (7 bases). V was pared by 5 bases and J by 5 bases, with 12 bases between. This CDR3 has 13 amino acids. CDR1 and CDR2 from the germline V gene are SGHTA and FQGTGA. CDR3 residues: CASSPGGSETQYF. Written as DNA, the CDR3 is TGTGCCAGCAGCCCGGGGGGCTCGGAGACCCAGTACTTC.

This clonotype was counted a single time. A much bigger clone sits one base away, suggesting this may be a read error. The rearrangement links TRBV28 to TRBJ2-5; D possibly uses TRBD1 or TRBD2 (6 bases each). V lost 5 bases to trimming and J lost 1 base, with 14 bases between them. Looked up from germline, CDR1 is MDHEN and CDR2 is SYDVKM. This CDR3 is 15 amino acids long. The CDR3 DNA reads as TGTGCCAGCAGTCTCCCGGGGGCGATCCAAGAGACCCAGTACTTC. It specifies CASSLPGAIQETQYF.

The CDR3 spells CASSQELTDTQYF. The CDR3 DNA sequence: TGTGCCAGCAGCCAAGAGTTGACAGATACGCAGTATTTT. V gene TRBV4-2 combines with J gene TRBJ2-3, with no clear D. This CDR3 region has 13 residues. V was trimmed by 0 bases and J by 3 bases, leaving 4 bases between them. The V gene's germline CDR1 is LGHNA and CDR2 YNFKEQ.

The chain joins TRBV30 to TRBJ2-3, with 12 nucleotides matching TRBD2. The CDR3 spans 17 residues. V lost 4 bases and J lost 6; bases outside the gene matches: 14. Germline assignment: CDR1 GTSNPN and CDR2 SVGIG (reference sequence). The CDR3 DNA is TGTGCCTGGACTCAAGGACTAGCGGGAACCTTTGGGGATACGCAGTATTTT. This codes for CAWTQGLAGTFGDTQYF.

The J gene is TRBJ1-2, the V gene TRBV27; weak D call: TRBD1 (6 bases). Germline V gene data show CDR1 as MNHEY and CDR2 as SMNVEV (reference sequence). Trimming left V 6 bases short and J 5 bases short, with 16 bases between. This CDR3 contains 14 residues. CDR3 nucleotide sequence: TGTGCCAGCAGCCCTACACAGGGATTTTATGGCTACACCTTC. It translates to CASSPTQGFYGYTF.

This clonotype has at least ten counts. CDR3 nucleotides: TGTGCCAGCAGTTTCCCTCCACCTCAAGAGACCCAGTACTTC. Translation: CASSFPPPQETQYF. The chain combines TRBV28 with TRBJ2-5; D not resolved. CDR3 length: 14 residues. Germline V gene sequence: CDR1 MDHEN, CDR2 SYDVKM. V gave up 3 bases and J gave up 2 bases, with 10 bases separating them.

This clonotype was seen more than once but under ten times. The V gene is TRBV12-3 or TRBV12-4, the J gene TRBJ1-2; tentatively, D is TRBD1 (5 bases). The V and J ends lost 2 bases and 2 bases respectively, with 6 bases between them. This CDR3 is built from 13 residues. The CDR3 sequence: CASSLKGNYGYTF. DNA for the CDR3: TGTGCCAGCAGTTTAAAGGGGAACTATGGCTACACCTTC.

V is TRBV5-4 and J is TRBJ2-1; tentatively, D is TRBD1 (5 bases). CDR3 length: 13 residues. Germline V gene sequence: CDR1 SGHNT, CDR2 YYREEE (reference sequence). Between the trimmed V and J ends, which lost 4 bases and 6 bases, there was a span of 11 bases. The CDR3, as DNA: TGTGCCAGCAGCCGCAGGGTGAGCAATGAGCAGTTCTTC. Translating it yields CASSRRVSNEQFF.

V usage is TRBV11-3 and J usage is TRBJ2-4; D gene uncertain. Germline V gene sequence: CDR1 SGHNT, CDR2 YENEEA. V was clipped by 5 bases and J by 0 bases, with 11 bases between them. The CDR3 sequence is 15 residues long. CDR3 sequence: CASSQTILAKNIQYF. The CDR3, as DNA: TGTGCCAGCAGCCAGACAATACTAGCCAAAAACATTCAGTACTTC.

This clonotype was counted at least ten times. The chain combines TRBV3-1 with TRBJ2-5; perhaps D is TRBD1 or TRBD2 (5 bases each). Germline CDR1 and CDR2: LGHDT and YNNKEL (reference sequence). This CDR3 is 15 amino acids long. With 4 bases removed from V and 2 bases from J, the gap between germline ends came to 14 bases. CDR3 DNA sequence: TGTGCCAGCAGCCTCCTGGGGGAAGGGCAAGAGACCCAGTACTTC. Protein sequence: CASSLLGEGQETQYF.

This clonotype was seen ten or more times. The CDR3, as DNA: TGTGCCAGCAGTTCGCCGGGACTAGCGGACCAAGAGACCCAGTACTTC. It yields the protein CASSSPGLADQETQYF. V and J are TRBV28 and TRBJ2-5, with 11 bases aligning to TRBD2. The CDR3 covers 16 residues. V was clipped by 4 bases and J by 0 bases; unmatched bases: 4. Germline assignment: CDR1 MDHEN and CDR2 SYDVKM.

This clonotype has at least ten counts. The chain couples TRBV12-3 or TRBV12-4 to TRBJ2-7; TRBD1 aligns across 7 bases. Trimming removed 3 bases from V and 3 bases from J; junction bases left unmatched: 2. The length of the CDR3 is 13 residues. The CDR3 here is CASSFGTVYEQYF. The CDR3 DNA follows: TGTGCCAGCAGTTTTGGGACAGTCTACGAGCAGTACTTC.

Details on this clonotype: One junction end disagrees with the germline gene, perhaps due to a read error. This chain joins TRBV29-1 and TRBJ2-3; D possibly matches TRBD1 or TRBD2 (6 bases each). CDR1 is SQVTM, CDR2 ANQGSEA, per germline. The CDR3 length is 15 residues. The CDR3 sequence: CSVEGGLGSTDTQYF. DNA for the CDR3: TGCAGCGTGGAAGGGGGGCTGGGGAGCACAGATACGCAGTATTTC.

The chain uses TRBV7-9 and TRBJ2-7; 8 nucleotides line up with TRBD2. The germline gives CDR1 SEHNR, CDR2 FQNEAQ (reference sequence). The CDR3 extends over 15 amino acids. J lost 2 bases, V lost 1 base, and 4 bases had no gene match. The CDR3 loop is CASSLVGGRPYEQYF. The CDR3 bases are TGTGCCAGCAGCTTAGTGGGCGGGAGGCCCTACGAGCAGTACTTC.

This clonotype was seen at least ten times. The chain has TRBV20-1 and TRBJ2-5, with 7 nucleotides matching TRBD2. J lost 2 bases, V lost 3 bases, and 12 bases had no gene match. The CDR3 extends over 16 amino acids. Germline assignment: CDR1 DFQATT and CDR2 SNEGSKA (reference sequence). CDR3 in DNA: TGCAGTGCTAGTTCTATAGCGGGTTTGTTTCAAGAGACCCAGTACTTC. It specifies CSASSIAGLFQETQYF.

The chain carries TRBV25-1 and TRBJ2-1, with D possibly matching TRBD2 (5 bases). The V end was cut by 6 bases, the J end by 9 bases, with 15 bases between. Germline-derived CDR1 and CDR2 are MGHDK and SYGVNS. This CDR3 is 13 amino acids long. The CDR3 DNA reads TGTGCCAGCAGCCCCTGGGAGATCGGTGAGCAGTTCTTC. Its protein product is CASSPWEIGEQFF.

This clonotype was observed a few times. This chain uses TRBV6-5 with TRBJ1-2; 7 bases align to TRBD1. The CDR3 is made up of 15 amino acids. Germline CDR1 reads MNHEY; CDR2 reads SVGAGI. With V trimmed by 0 bases and J by 5 bases, 6 bases remained unmatched. CDR3 amino acids: CASSYSKAGGYGYTF. The CDR3, as DNA: TGTGCCAGCAGTTACTCGAAGGCAGGGGGGTATGGCTACACCTTC.

This clonotype appeared many times. The chain's CDR3 is CASSPLRAGEETQYF. As DNA, the CDR3 is TGTGCCAGCAGTCCGCTCCGGGCAGGAGAAGAGACCCAGTACTTC. The chain is built from TRBV6-1 and TRBJ2-5, with D unclear. This CDR3 is built from 15 residues. The V gene lost 5 bases and the J gene lost 3 bases, with 16 bases spanning the gap. Per germline, CDR1 MNHNS and CDR2 SASEGT.

The table lists this clonotype with a few counts. V is TRBV7-3 and J is TRBJ2-1; TRBD2 is a possible D gene (6 bases). V shed 5 bases and J shed 4 bases, with 18 bases lying between them. The germline CDR1 and CDR2 sequences are SGHTA and FQGTGA. The CDR3 sequence is 16 residues long. The CDR3 bases are TGTGCCAGCAGCCTGGGGACTCCCTTTAGTTACAATGAGCAGTTCTTC. Encoded protein: CASSLGTPFSYNEQFF.

The genes are TRBV6-1 and TRBJ1-6; no clear D gene. This CDR3 spans 16 amino acids. With 7 bases removed from V and 4 bases from J, the gap between germline ends came to 17 bases. Germline V gene sequence: CDR1 MNHNS, CDR2 SASEGT. The CDR3 sequence: CASTKQLMPYNSPLHF. CDR3 DNA sequence: TGTGCCAGCACTAAACAGCTTATGCCTTATAATTCACCCCTCCACTTT.

The rearrangement uses TRBV29-1 and TRBJ2-1; D unresolved. The CDR3 length is 15 residues. Per germline, CDR1 SQVTM and CDR2 ANQGSEA. Trimming pared 3 bases from V and 8 bases from J, leaving 20 bases between. The chain's CDR3 is CSVDWGSSTSDEQFF. In DNA, the CDR3 is TGCAGCGTTGATTGGGGTAGCTCTACCTCGGATGAGCAGTTCTTC.

This clonotype was recorded a few times. The chain recombines TRBV2 with TRBJ1-2; 8 positions agree with TRBD1. The junction had 10 bases not matched to a gene; V was cut back by 6 bases and J by 4 bases. Looked up from germline, CDR1 is SNHLY and CDR2 is FYNNEI. The CDR3 length is 15 residues. CDR3: CASRGRQGWAYGYTF. The CDR3 DNA follows: TGTGCCAGCAGAGGCAGACAGGGGTGGGCCTATGGCTACACCTTC. Based on the CDR3 plus reference TRBV2 and TRBJ1-2, the full variable domain is EPEVTQTPSHQVTQMGQEVILRCVPISNHLYFYWYRQILGQKVEFLVSFYNNEISEKSEIFDDQFSVERPDGSNFTLKIRSTKLEDSAMYFCASRGRQGWAYGYTFGSGTRLTVV.

Ten or more counts support this clonotype. The gene calls are TRBV20-1 and TRBJ2-1; D is unresolved. CDR3 size: 13 residues. Germline V gene data show CDR1 as DFQATT and CDR2 as SNEGSKA (reference sequence). Trimming cost V 3 bases and J 3 bases, with 9 bases left between them. This CDR3 reads CSASNPDYNEQFF. CDR3 nucleotide sequence: TGCAGTGCTAGTAACCCCGACTACAATGAGCAGTTCTTC.

This clonotype was detected a few times. The V call is TRBV12-3 or TRBV12-4, the J call TRBJ2-3, with 10 bases matching TRBD2. There are 16 residues in the CDR3. The ends lost 6 bases at V and 3 bases at J; junction bases unmatched: 9. The CDR3 sequence is CASSPPGLAATDTQYF. CDR3 coding DNA: TGTGCCAGCAGCCCCCCCGGACTAGCGGCAACAGATACGCAGTATTTT.

A few counts support this clonotype. The chain joins TRBV20-1 to TRBJ1-2; TRBD1 agrees at 8 bases. The junction had 5 bases not matched to a gene; V was cut back by 5 bases and J by 0 bases. Per germline, CDR1 DFQATT and CDR2 SNEGSKA (reference sequence). This CDR3 has 14 residues. CDR3 sequence (DNA): TGCAGTGCTTCCCGGACAGGGTCTAACTATGGCTACACCTTC. This sequence encodes CSASRTGSNYGYTF.

This chain uses TRBV10-3 with TRBJ1-1; D is perhaps TRBD1 (5 bases). V lost 6 bases, J lost 0 bases, and 11 bases lay in between. CDR1 is ENHRY and CDR2 is SYGVKD in the germline V gene. The CDR3 is made up of 14 amino acids. CDR3 DNA sequence: TGTGCCATCAGGGATGGGGGGTTGAACACTGAAGCTTTCTTT. As protein: CAIRDGGLNTEAFF.

This clonotype was counted many times. The chain has TRBV6-1 and TRBJ1-4; D gene uncertain. The CDR3 is 15 residues long. The germline V gene has CDR1 MNHNS and CDR2 SASEGT. Trimming took 7 bases from V and 0 from J, leaving 12 bases between them. The CDR3 DNA follows: TGTGCCAGCACCCAACCGGGTACAACTAATGAAAAACTGTTTTTT. This sequence encodes CASTQPGTTNEKLFF.